Below are 10 T cell receptor beta chains sequenced from a single sample in a study of Ad26.COV2.S vaccination and SARS-CoV-2 variants. Sequencing was performed with immunoSEQ multiplex PCR; in TCRdb, only in-frame clones are kept and a portion is missing. The sample yields about 410,000 clones, about 92% seen once. Regarding treatment: about 20 received Ad26.COV2.S at low or high dose, single or two shots; about 5 received placebo; per-sample allocation not given. Day 63 after the first vaccine or placebo injection was the time point for sampling. The sample in question was peripheral blood, obtained in a trial of Ad26.COV2.S vaccine versus placebo. These receptors all stem from a person between 18 and 65 years old who received the Ad26.COV2.S COVID-19 vaccine or a placebo.

Worth noting for this clone: Distinct nucleotide sequences in the sample also encode this CDR3. The chain couples TRBV11-2 to TRBJ2-1; 9 nucleotides line up with TRBD1. Looked up from germline, CDR1 is SGHAT and CDR2 is FQNNGV. V lost 4 bases to trimming and J lost 7 bases; unmatched junction nucleotides: 5. This CDR3 contains 14 residues. The DNA for the CDR3 is TGTGCCAGCAGCTACCGGGACAGGGTGAATGAGCAGTTCTTC. The encoded protein is CASSYRDRVNEQFF.

The chain employs TRBV28 and TRBJ1-5; D not resolved. V was clipped by 5 bases and J by 4 bases, with 12 bases between them. Germline V CDR1 and CDR2: MDHEN, SYDVKM. The CDR3 spans 14 residues. The CDR3 spells CASSVADFNQPQHF. In DNA, the CDR3 is TGTGCCAGCAGTGTAGCGGACTTTAATCAGCCCCAGCATTTT.

V gene TRBV4-3 combines with J gene TRBJ1-1; D not certain. The length of the CDR3 is 15 residues. V lost 1 base and J lost 1, with 10 bases in between. Germline V gene data show CDR1 as LGHNA and CDR2 as YSLEER. The CDR3 spells CASSQVAARNTEAFF. The CDR3 nucleotides read TGCGCCAGCAGCCAAGTGGCGGCCAGGAACACTGAAGCTTTCTTT.

In its sample, this clone was seen once. The sample carries other DNA sequences with the same CDR3. This sequence joins TRBV9 and TRBJ2-7; D is uncertain. The CDR3 is 14 amino acids. Germline loops: CDR1 SGDLS, CDR2 YYNGEE. The V and J ends lost 0 bases and 0 bases respectively, with 7 bases between them. In nucleotides, the CDR3 is TGTGCCAGCAGCGTAGGCCCTAGCTCCTACGAGCAGTACTTC. Protein sequence: CASSVGPSSYEQYF.

The V gene is TRBV6-5, the J gene TRBJ1-2; D unclear. In germline, CDR1 is MNHEY, CDR2 SVGAGI. This CDR3 comprises 15 residues. V lost 5 bases and J lost 4, with 17 bases in between. The CDR3 sequence: CASSPSTGAGYGYTF. Written as DNA, the CDR3 is TGTGCCAGCAGTCCTAGTACTGGAGCAGGCTATGGCTACACCTTC.

This chain joins TRBV18 and TRBJ2-2; 7 bases agree with TRBD1. Per the germline V gene, CDR1 is KGHSH and CDR2 is LQKENI. Trimming removed 4 bases from V and 0 bases from J; junction bases left unmatched: 2. There are 15 residues in the CDR3. The CDR3 is CASSRGQSNTGELFF. The CDR3 DNA follows: TGTGCCAGCTCACGGGGACAGTCGAACACCGGGGAGCTGTTTTTT. Full variable domain (remainder filled in from reference TRBV18 and TRBJ2-2): NAGVMQNPRHLVRRRGQEARLRCSPMKGHSHVYWYRQLPEEGLKFMVYLQKENIIDESGMPKERFSAEFPKEGPSILRIQQVVRGDSAAYFCASSRGQSNTGELFFGEGSRLTVL.

The J gene is TRBJ1-1, the V gene TRBV7-2; D gene unclear. The CDR3 runs 13 residues. CDR1 SGHTA and CDR2 FQGNSA come from the germline V gene. Trimming pared 5 bases from V and 1 base from J, leaving 8 bases between. CDR3 DNA sequence: TGTGCCAGCAGCATAGAGAGGAACACTGAAGCTTTCTTT. It translates to CASSIERNTEAFF.

The chain couples TRBV27 to TRBJ2-7, with D unclear. V shed 7 bases and J shed 1 base, with 17 bases lying between them. The germline V gene has CDR1 MNHEY and CDR2 SMNVEV (reference sequence). The CDR3 is 15 amino acids. The CDR3 DNA follows: TGTGCCAGCACCTCTGGAGTCCTGGGGTCCTACGAGCAGTACTTC. Translating gives CASTSGVLGSYEQYF.

J is TRBJ2-7 and V is TRBV4-3, with 9 bases that match TRBD2. V trimming: 2 bases; J trimming: 3 bases; junction bases outside the gene matches: 14. CDR3 size: 18 residues. Germline CDR1 is LGHNA and CDR2 is YSLEER. Here the CDR3 DNA reads TGCGCCAGCAGCCAAATATGGGTAGCGGGGGCCAATAACTACGAGCAGTACTTC. It codes for CASSQIWVAGANNYEQYF.

The chain recombines TRBV20-1 with TRBJ1-1; D is ambiguous. With 4 bases removed from V and 7 bases from J, the gap between germline ends came to 7 bases. CDR1 is DFQATT and CDR2 is SNEGSKA in the germline V gene (reference sequence). CDR3 length: 10 residues. As DNA, the CDR3 is TGCAGTGCTACCAATCTTGAAGCTTTCTTT. It encodes CSATNLEAFF.